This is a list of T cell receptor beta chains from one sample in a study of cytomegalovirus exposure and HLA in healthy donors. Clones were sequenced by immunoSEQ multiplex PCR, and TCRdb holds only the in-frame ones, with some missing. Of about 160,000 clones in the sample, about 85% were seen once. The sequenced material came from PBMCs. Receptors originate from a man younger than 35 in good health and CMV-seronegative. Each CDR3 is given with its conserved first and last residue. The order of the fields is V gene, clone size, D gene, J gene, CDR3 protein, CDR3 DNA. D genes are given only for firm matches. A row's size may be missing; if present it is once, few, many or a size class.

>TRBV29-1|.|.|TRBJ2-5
CSVPRQSETQYF
TGCAGCGTCCCTCGACAATCAGAGACCCAGTACTTC
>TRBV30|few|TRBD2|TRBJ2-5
CAWRTSRETQYF
TGTGCCTGGAGGACTAGCCGGGAGACCCAGTACTTC
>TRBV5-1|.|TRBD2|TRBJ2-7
CASSFGGGSSYEQYF
TGCGCCAGCAGCTTCGGCGGGGGGTCTTCCTACGAGCAGTACTTC
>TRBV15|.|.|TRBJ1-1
CATSRVTALWTEAFF
TGTGCCACCAGCAGAGTTACAGCACTGTGGACTGAAGCTTTCTTT
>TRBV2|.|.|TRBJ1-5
CASRRTGGSNQPQHF
TGTGCCAGCAGACGGACTGGTGGAAGCAATCAGCCCCAGCATTTT
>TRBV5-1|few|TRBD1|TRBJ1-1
CASMGQGLNTEAFF
TGCGCCAGCATGGGACAGGGACTGAACACTGAAGCTTTCTTT
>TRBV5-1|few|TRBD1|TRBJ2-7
CASTPGGTGVYEQYF
TGCGCCAGCACACCAGGGGGGACAGGGGTATACGAGCAGTACTTC
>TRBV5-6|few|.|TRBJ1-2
CASSPARQYGYTF
TGTGCCAGCAGCCCCGCCAGGCAATATGGCTACACCTTC
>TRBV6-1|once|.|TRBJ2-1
CASRLQGDYYNEQFF
TGTGCCAGCAGGCTACAGGGAGACTACTACAATGAGCAGTTCTTC
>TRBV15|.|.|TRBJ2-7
CATSRASQQGYEQYF
TGTGCCACCAGCAGGGCCTCCCAACAGGGTTACGAGCAGTACTTC
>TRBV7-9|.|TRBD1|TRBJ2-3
CASSLFTPQGTGTQYF
TGTGCCAGCAGCTTATTCACGCCGCAGGGGACAGGTACGCAGTATTTT
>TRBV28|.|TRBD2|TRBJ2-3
CASSLYAGVVTDTQYF
TGTGCCAGCAGTTTATACGCGGGGGTCGTCACAGATACGCAGTATTTT
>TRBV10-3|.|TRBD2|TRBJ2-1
CAISRTSGVYNEQFF
TGTGCCATCAGCCGAACTAGCGGGGTCTACAATGAGCAGTTCTTC
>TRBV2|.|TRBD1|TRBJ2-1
CASSHKQGAIVDEQFF
TGTGCCAGCAGCCACAAACAGGGGGCTATAGTCGATGAGCAGTTCTTC
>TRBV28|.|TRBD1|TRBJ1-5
CASRQGTNQPQHF
TGTGCCAGCAGACAGGGGACCAATCAGCCCCAGCATTTT
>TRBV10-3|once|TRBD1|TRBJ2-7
CAISDQGQGSYEQYF
TGTGCCATCAGTGATCAGGGACAGGGCTCCTACGAGCAGTACTTC
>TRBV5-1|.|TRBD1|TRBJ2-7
CASSPDRGGYEQYF
TGCGCCAGCAGCCCGGACAGGGGTGGCTACGAGCAGTACTTC
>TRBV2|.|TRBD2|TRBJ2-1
CASGGLVFSNEQFF
TGTGCCAGCGGGGGACTAGTTTTTTCCAATGAGCAGTTCTTC
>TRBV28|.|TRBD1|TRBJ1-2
CASISSGTGYGYTF
TGTGCCAGCATAAGCTCCGGGACAGGGTATGGCTACACCTTC
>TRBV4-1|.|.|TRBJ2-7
CASSQQSGYEQYF
TGCGCCAGCAGCCAACAAAGCGGCTACGAGCAGTACTTC
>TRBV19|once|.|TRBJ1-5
CASGTGRWQPQHF
TGTGCCAGTGGAACAGGGCGTTGGCAGCCCCAGCATTTT
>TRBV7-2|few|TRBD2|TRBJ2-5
CASSLAGGWTSGGYQETQYF
TGTGCCAGCAGCTTAGCTGGAGGGTGGACTAGCGGCGGCTACCAAGAGACCCAGTACTTC
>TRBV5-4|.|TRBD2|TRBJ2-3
CASSSGGAGGLTDTQYF
TGTGCCAGCAGCTCGGGAGGAGCGGGGGGTTTAACAGATACGCAGTATTTT
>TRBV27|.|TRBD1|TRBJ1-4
CASSPGQGGEKLFF
TGTGCCAGCAGTCCCGGACAGGGGGGCGAAAAACTGTTTTTT
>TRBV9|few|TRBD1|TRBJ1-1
CASSEARGQDNTEAFF
TGTGCCAGCAGCGAGGCCCGGGGACAGGATAACACTGAAGCTTTCTTT
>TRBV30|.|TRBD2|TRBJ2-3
CAWNSGAAVADTQYF
TGTGCCTGGAATAGCGGGGCCGCCGTGGCAGATACGCAGTATTTT
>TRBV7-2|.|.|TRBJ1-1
CASSLALSGRGTEAFF
TGTGCCAGCAGCTTAGCGTTATCAGGGCGTGGGACTGAAGCTTTCTTT
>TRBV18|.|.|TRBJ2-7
CASSRGGGIYEQYF
TGTGCCAGCTCACGAGGGGGGGGGATCTACGAGCAGTACTTC
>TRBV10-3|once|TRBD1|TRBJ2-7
CAIGQGKEYEQYF
TGTGCCATTGGACAGGGAAAAGAGTACGAGCAGTACTTC
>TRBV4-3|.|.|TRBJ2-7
CASSQGPGNTYEQYF
TGCGCCAGCAGCCAAGGACCAGGTAACACCTACGAGCAGTACTTC
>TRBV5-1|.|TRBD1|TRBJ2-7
CASSLRQGSANEQYF
TGCGCCAGCAGCTTGAGACAGGGGTCGGCTAACGAGCAGTACTTC
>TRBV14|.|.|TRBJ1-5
CASSQERGYSNQPQHF
TGTGCCAGCAGCCAAGAGCGGGGATATAGCAATCAGCCCCAGCATTTT
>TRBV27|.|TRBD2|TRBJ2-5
CASRTSGAPQETQYF
TGTGCCAGCAGGACTAGCGGGGCCCCACAAGAGACCCAGTACTTC
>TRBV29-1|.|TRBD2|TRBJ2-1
CSVEGAGGRPSYNEQFF
TGCAGCGTTGAAGGAGCGGGGGGCCGACCCTCCTACAATGAGCAGTTCTTC
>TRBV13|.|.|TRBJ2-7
CASSLGISYEQYF
TGTGCCAGCAGCTTAGGCATTTCCTACGAGCAGTACTTC
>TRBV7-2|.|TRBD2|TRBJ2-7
CASSPSPAGYEQYF
TGTGCCAGCAGCCCTAGCCCAGCGGGGTACGAGCAGTACTTC
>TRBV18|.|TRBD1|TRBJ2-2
CASSPRRGDRDTGELFF
TGTGCCAGCTCACCTCGCCGTGGGGACAGGGACACCGGGGAGCTGTTTTTT
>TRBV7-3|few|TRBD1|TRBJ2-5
CASSLGTGIGETQYF
TGTGCCAGCAGCTTAGGGACAGGCATAGGAGAGACCCAGTACTTC
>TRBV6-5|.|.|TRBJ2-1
CASSYSPGDEQFF
TGTGCCAGCAGTTACTCGCCAGGTGATGAGCAGTTCTTC
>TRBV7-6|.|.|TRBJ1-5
CASSPGGNQPQHF
TGTGCCAGCAGCCCGGGGGGCAATCAGCCCCAGCATTTT
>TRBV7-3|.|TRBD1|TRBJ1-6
CASSANRGSPLHF
TGTGCCAGCAGCGCAAACAGGGGTTCACCCCTCCACTTT
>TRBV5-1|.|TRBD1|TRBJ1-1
CASSPGQGRTEAFF
TGCGCCAGCAGTCCAGGACAGGGGCGAACTGAAGCTTTCTTT
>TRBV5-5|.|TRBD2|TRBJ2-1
CASSFTIGLAGPKESEQFF
TGTGCCAGCAGCTTTACCATAGGACTAGCGGGTCCCAAGGAATCTGAGCAGTTCTTC
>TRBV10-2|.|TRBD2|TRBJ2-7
CASSEVRGGSYEQYF
TGCGCCAGCAGTGAGGTTCGGGGGGGCTCCTACGAGCAGTACTTC
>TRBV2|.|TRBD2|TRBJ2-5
CASSDRASGGRGETQYF
TGTGCCAGCAGTGATAGGGCTAGCGGGGGGCGAGGAGAGACCCAGTACTTC
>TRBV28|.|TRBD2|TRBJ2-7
CASSQAGGLLEQYF
TGTGCCAGCAGCCAAGCGGGGGGGCTCCTCGAGCAGTACTTC
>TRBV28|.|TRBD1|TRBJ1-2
CASSRQGPTPNYGYTF
TGTGCCAGCAGTCGACAGGGGCCCACTCCCAACTATGGCTACACCTTC
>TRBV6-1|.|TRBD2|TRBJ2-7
CASSEGTSGSYEQYF
TGTGCCAGCAGTGAAGGGACTAGCGGCTCCTACGAGCAGTACTTC
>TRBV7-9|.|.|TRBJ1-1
CASSSGSVQGVMNTEAFF
TGTGCCAGCAGCTCAGGGTCAGTTCAAGGGGTGATGAACACTGAAGCTTTCTTT
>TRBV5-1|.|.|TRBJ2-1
CASTKETSSDEQFF
TGCGCCAGCACCAAAGAGACAAGTTCTGATGAGCAGTTCTTC